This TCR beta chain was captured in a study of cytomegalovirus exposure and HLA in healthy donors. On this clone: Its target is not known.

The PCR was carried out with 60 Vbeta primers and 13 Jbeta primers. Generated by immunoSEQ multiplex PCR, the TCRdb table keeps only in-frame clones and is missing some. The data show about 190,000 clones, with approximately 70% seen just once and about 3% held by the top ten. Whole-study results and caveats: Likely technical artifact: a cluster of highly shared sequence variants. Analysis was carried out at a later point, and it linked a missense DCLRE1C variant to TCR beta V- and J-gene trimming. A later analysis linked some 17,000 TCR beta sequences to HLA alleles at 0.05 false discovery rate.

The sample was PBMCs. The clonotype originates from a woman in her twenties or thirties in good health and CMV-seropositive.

CDR3: CASSTWTGYGNTGELFF. DNA for the CDR3: TGTGCCAGCAGCACATGGACAGGGTATGGCAACACCGGGGAGCTGTTTTTT. V and J are TRBV21-1 and TRBJ2-2; TRBD1, the D gene given by the table, was not confirmed from the DNA. TRBV21-1 is a pseudogene. The CDR3 sequence is 17 residues long.